This T cell receptor beta chain was captured in a study of blood T cell repertoires in COVID-19. As for the study in general: The cDNA or gDNA used as material had been derived from T cells, B-cell-depleted T cells, or PBMCs.

This CDR3 region has 14 residues. Germline CDR1 reads WNHNN; CDR2 reads SYGVQD (reference sequence). Trimming took off 2 bases at V and 1 base at J, with 6 bases between the two ends. TCRdb's table, derived via immunoSEQ multiplex PCR, lists solely in-frame clones and lacks some. Of over 200,000 clones in the sample, more than 85% were seen once. The source is a man aged 35-49 years with active or convalescent COVID-19. The chain joins TRBV10-1 to TRBJ1-3; unclear D gene. Sequencing used peripheral blood. Here the CDR3 reads CASSEGRSGNTIYF. For the CDR3, the DNA is TGCGCCAGCAGTGAGGGGAGATCTGGAAACACCATATATTTT.